In this sample, the clone carrying this T cell receptor (beta chain) turned up a few times. Its antigen is undetermined. 13 Jbeta primers and 60 Vbeta primers were used for the PCR. Clones were read by immunoSEQ multiplex PCR, and TCRdb kept only the in-frame ones, dropping some. The sample consists of some 180,000 clones, around 80% of them appearing once. The entry originates in a study of cytomegalovirus exposure and HLA in healthy donors. General observations from the study: Later findings reportedly placed an Asian-associated ancestry cluster below the approximately 670-donor mean for N-insertions.

Specimen: PBMCs. The sequence came from a woman aged 55-69 years in good health and CMV-seropositive.

CDR3 protein: CSVAGGGGTDTQYF. Here the CDR3 DNA reads TGCAGCGTTGCCGGCGGGGGCGGCACAGATACGCAGTATTTT. The chain combines TRBV29-1 with TRBJ2-3; D is perhaps TRBD2 (7 bases). Looked up from germline, CDR1 is SQVTM and CDR2 is ANQGSEA. V was pared by 4 bases and J by 1 base, with 12 bases between. This CDR3 has 14 amino acids.